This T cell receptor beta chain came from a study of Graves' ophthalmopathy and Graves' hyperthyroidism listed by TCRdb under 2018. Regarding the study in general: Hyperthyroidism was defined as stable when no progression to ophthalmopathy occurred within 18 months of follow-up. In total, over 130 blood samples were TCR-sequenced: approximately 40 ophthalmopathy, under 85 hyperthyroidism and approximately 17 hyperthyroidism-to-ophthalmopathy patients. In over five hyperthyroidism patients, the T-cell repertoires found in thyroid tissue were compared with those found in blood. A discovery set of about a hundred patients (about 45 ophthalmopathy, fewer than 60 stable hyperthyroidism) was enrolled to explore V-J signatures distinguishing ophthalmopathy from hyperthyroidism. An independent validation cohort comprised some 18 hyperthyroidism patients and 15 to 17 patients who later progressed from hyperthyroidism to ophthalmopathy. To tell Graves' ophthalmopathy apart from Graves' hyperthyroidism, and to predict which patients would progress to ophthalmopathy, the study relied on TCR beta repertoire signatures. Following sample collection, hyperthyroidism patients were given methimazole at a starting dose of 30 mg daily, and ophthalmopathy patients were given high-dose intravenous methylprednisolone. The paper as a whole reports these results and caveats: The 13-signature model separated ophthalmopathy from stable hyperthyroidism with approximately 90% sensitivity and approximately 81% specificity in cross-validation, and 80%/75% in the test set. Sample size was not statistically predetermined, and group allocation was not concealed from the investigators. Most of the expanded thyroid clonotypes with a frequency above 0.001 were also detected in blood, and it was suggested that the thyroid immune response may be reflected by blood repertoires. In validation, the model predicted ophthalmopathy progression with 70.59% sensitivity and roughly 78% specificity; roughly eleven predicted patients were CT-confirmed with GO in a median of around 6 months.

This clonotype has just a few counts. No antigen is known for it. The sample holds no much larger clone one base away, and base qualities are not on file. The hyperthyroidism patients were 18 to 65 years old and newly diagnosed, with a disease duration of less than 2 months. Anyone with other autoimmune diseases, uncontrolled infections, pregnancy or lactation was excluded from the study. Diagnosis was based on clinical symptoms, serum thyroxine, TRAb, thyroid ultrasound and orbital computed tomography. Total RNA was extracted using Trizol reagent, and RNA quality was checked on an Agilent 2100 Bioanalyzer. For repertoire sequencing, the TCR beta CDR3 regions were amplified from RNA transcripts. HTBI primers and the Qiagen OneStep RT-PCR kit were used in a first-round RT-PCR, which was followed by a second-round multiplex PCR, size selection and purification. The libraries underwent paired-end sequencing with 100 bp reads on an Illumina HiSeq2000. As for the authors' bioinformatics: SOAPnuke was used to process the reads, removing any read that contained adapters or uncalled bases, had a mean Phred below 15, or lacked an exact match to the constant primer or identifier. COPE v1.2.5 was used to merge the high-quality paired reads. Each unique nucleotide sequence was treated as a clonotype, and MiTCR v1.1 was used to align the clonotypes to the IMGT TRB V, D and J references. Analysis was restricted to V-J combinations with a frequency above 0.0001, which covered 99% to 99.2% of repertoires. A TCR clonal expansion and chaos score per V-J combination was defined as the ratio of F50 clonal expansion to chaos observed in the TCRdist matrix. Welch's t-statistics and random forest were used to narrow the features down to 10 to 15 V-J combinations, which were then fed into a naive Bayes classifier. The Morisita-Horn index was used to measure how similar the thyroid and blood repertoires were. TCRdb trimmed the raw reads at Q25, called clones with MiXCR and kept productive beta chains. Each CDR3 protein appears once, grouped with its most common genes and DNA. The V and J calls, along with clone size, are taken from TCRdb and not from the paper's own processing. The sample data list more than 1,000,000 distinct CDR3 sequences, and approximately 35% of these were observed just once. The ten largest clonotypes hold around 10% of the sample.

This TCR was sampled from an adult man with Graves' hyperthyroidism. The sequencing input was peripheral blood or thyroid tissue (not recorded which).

Read as DNA, the sequence is TGTGCCACCAGCCCAGGGGCGCGCCAGCCCCAGCATTTT. Its product reads: CATSPGARQPQHF. The rearranged segments are TRBV15 and TRBJ1-5; TRBD1 is perhaps the D gene, given 6 matching bases. At the junction V is shortened by 5 bases and J by 7 bases, with 12 bases in between. CDR1 and CDR2 are drawn from the germline V gene (reference sequence): LNHNV, YYDKDF. From its cysteine to its phenylalanine, the CDR3 spans 13 amino acids. Left in the record is the CDR3 DNA by itself, 39 bases read in frame from the first base.